This T cell receptor beta chain was identified during a study of blood T cell repertoires in COVID-19. TCRdb's copy holds only in-frame clones and misses some; the assay was immunoSEQ multiplex PCR. The sample comprises approximately 190,000 clones, 80% to 90% of which are singletons, and 4.5% to 5.5% rests with the top ten. This clonotype originated in a woman between 65 and 79 years old with active or convalescent COVID-19. The sequenced material came from peripheral blood.

CDR3 in DNA: TGCGCCAGCAGCCAGAGACAGGGTGGACCCGGGGAGCTGTTTTTT. Its protein product is CASSQRQGGPGELFF. The chain employs TRBV5-1 and TRBJ2-2, with 7 bases identical to TRBD1. The germline V gene encodes CDR1 SGHRS and CDR2 YFSETQ. This CDR3 comprises 15 residues. With V trimmed by 4 bases and J by 6 bases, 9 bases remained unmatched.